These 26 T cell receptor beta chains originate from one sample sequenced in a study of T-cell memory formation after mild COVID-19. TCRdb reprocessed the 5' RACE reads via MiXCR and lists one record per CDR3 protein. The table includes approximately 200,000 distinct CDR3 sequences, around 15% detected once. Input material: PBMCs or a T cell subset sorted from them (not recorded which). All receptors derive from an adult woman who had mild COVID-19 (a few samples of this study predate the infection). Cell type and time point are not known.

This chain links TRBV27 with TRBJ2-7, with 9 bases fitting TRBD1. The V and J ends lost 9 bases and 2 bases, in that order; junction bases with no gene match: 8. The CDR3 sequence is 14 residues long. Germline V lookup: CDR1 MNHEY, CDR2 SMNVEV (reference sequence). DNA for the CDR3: TGTGCCAGTAATACAGGGGGCGCTCCCTACGAGCAGTACTTC. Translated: CASNTGGAPYEQYF.

The CDR3 spells CSVLSHRNYGYTF. CDR3 DNA: TGCAGCGTTCTCTCACACCGTAACTATGGCTACACCTTC. The gene calls are TRBV29-1 and TRBJ1-2; D is undetermined. Trimming took off 5 bases at V and 1 base at J, with 11 bases between the two ends. This CDR3 region has 13 residues. Germline assignment: CDR1 SQVTM and CDR2 ANQGSEA.

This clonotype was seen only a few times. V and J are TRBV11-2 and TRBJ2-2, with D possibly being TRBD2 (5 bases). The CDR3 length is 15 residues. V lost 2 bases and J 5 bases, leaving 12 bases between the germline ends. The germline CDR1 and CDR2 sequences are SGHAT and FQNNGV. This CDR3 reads CASSLIRGGTGELFF. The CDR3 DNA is TGTGCCAGCAGCTTAATTCGGGGTGGAACCGGGGAGCTGTTTTTT.

Here the CDR3 reads CASSRWKGLIGYEQFF. DNA of the CDR3: TGTGCCAGCAGCCGATGGAAGGGGCTCATCGGGTATGAGCAGTTCTTC. V and J are TRBV7-9 and TRBJ2-1, with TRBD1 as a possible D gene (5 bases). The V end was cut by 5 bases, the J end by 8 bases, with 22 bases between. Per the germline V gene, CDR1 is SEHNR and CDR2 is FQNEAQ (reference sequence). This CDR3 region has 16 residues.

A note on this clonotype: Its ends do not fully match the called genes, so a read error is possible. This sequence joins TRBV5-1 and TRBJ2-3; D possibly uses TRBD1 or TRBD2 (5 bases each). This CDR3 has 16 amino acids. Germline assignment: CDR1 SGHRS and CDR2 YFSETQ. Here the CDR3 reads CASTLYGTGGTDTQYF. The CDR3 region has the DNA TGCGCCAGCACCTTGTATGGGACCGGAGGCACAGATACGCAGTATTTT.

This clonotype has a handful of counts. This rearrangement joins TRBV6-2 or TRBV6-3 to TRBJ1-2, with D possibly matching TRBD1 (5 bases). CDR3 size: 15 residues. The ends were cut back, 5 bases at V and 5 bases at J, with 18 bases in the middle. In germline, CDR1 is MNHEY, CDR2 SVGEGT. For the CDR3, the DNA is TGTGCCAGCAGTCCCGCCGGGACGGGTATTTATGGCTACACCTTC. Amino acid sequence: CASSPAGTGIYGYTF.

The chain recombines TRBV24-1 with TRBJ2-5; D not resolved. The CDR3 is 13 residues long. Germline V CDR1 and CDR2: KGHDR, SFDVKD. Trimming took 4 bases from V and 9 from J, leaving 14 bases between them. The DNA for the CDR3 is TGTGCCACCAGTGACTACCGGGCCCCGCCCCAGTACTTC. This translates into CATSDYRAPPQYF.

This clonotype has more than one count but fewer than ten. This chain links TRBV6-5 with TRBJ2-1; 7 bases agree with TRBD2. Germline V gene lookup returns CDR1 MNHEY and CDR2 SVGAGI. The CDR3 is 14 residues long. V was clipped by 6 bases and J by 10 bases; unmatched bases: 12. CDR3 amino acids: CASRKRGARGEQFF. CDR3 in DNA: TGTGCCAGCAGAAAGCGGGGTGCCCGGGGAGAGCAGTTCTTC.

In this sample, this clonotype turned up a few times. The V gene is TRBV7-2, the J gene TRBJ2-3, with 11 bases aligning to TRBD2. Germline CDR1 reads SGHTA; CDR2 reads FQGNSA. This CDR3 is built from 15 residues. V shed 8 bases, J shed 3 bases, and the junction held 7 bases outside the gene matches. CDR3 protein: CASGLAGMKTDTQYF. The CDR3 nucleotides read TGTGCCAGCGGACTAGCGGGCATGAAAACAGATACGCAGTATTTT.

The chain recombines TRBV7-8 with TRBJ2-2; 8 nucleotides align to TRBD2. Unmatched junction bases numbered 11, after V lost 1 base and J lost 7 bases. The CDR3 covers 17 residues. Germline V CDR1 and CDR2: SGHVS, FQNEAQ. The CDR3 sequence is CASSLGFRGRSVGELFF. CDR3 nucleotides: TGTGCCAGCAGCTTAGGTTTTCGCGGGAGGTCGGTCGGGGAGCTGTTTTTT.

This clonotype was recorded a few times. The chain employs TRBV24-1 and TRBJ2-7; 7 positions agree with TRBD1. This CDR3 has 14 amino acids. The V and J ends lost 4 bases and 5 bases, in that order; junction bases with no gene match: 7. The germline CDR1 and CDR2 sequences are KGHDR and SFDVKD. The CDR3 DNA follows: TGTGCCACCAGTGAGAACAGGGGAAGGAACGAGCAGTACTTC. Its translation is CATSENRGRNEQYF.

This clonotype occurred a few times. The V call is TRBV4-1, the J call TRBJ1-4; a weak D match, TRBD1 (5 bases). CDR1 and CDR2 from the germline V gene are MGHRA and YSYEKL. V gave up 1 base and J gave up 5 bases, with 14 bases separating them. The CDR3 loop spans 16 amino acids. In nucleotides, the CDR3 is TGCGCCAGCAGCCAAGTCCCGACAGCTTACAATGAAAAACTGTTTTTT. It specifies CASSQVPTAYNEKLFF.

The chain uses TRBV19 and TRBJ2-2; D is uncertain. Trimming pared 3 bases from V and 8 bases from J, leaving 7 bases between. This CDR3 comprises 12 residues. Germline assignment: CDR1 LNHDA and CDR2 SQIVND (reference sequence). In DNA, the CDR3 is TGTGCCAGTAGTATCGAGGAGGGGGAGCTGTTTTTT. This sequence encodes CASSIEEGELFF. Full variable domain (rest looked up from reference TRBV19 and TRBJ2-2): DGGITQSPKYLFRKEGQNVTLSCEQNLNHDAMYWYRQDPGQGLRLIYYSQIVNDFQKGDIAEGYSVSREKKESFPLTVTSAQKNPTAFYLCASSIEEGELFFGEGSRLTVL.

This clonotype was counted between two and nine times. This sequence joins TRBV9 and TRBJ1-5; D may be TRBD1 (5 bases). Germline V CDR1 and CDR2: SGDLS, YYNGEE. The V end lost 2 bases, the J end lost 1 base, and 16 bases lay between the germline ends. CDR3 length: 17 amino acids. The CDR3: CASSVSRGGSSNQPQHF. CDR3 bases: TGTGCCAGCAGCGTCTCCCGGGGGGGATCGAGCAATCAGCCCCAGCATTTT. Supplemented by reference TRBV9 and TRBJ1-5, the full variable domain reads DSGVTQTPKHLITATGQRVTLRCSPRSGDLSVYWYQQSLDQGLQFLIQYYNGEERAKGNILERFSAQQFPDLHSELNLSSLELGDSALYFCASSVSRGGSSNQPQHFGDGTRLSIL.

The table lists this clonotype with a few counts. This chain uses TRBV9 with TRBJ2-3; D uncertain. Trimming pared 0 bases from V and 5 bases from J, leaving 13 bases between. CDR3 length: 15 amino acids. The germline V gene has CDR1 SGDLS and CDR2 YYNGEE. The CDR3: CASSVGPQTKDTQYF. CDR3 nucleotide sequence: TGTGCCAGCAGCGTAGGCCCCCAAACTAAAGATACGCAGTATTTT.

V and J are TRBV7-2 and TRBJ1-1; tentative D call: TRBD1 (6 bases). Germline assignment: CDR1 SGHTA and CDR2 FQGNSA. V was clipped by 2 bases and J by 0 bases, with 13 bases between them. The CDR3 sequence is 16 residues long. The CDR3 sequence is CASSLLGGAMNTEAFF. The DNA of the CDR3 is TGTGCCAGCAGCTTACTCGGGGGGGCGATGAACACTGAAGCTTTCTTT.

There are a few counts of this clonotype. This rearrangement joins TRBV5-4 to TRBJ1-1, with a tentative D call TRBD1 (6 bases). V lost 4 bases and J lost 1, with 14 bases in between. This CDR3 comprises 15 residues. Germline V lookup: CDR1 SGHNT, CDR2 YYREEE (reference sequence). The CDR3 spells CASSGGPSPNTEAFF. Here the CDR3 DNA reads TGTGCCAGCAGCGGGGGCCCGTCCCCGAACACTGAAGCTTTCTTT.

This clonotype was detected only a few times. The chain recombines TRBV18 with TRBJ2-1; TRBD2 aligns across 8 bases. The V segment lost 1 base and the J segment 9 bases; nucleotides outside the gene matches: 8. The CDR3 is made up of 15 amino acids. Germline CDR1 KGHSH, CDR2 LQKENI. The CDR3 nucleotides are TGTGCCAGCTCACCACGGGGACTAGAGGTCGGTGAGCAGTTCTTC. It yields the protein CASSPRGLEVGEQFF. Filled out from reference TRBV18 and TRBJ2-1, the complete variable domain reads NAGVMQNPRHLVRRRGQEARLRCSPMKGHSHVYWYRQLPEEGLKFMVYLQKENIIDESGMPKERFSAEFPKEGPSILRIQQVVRGDSAAYFCASSPRGLEVGEQFFGPGTRLTVL.

In nucleotides, the CDR3 is TGTGCCAGCTCACCACTAACCCTAGCGGGGCCCACAGATACGCAGTATTTT. Protein product: CASSPLTLAGPTDTQYF. The chain joins TRBV18 to TRBJ2-3, with TRBD2 matching 9 bases. After removal of 1 base from V and 2 bases from J, the junction contained 7 bases not matched to a gene. Germline V CDR1 and CDR2: KGHSH, LQKENI. The CDR3 is 17 amino acids.

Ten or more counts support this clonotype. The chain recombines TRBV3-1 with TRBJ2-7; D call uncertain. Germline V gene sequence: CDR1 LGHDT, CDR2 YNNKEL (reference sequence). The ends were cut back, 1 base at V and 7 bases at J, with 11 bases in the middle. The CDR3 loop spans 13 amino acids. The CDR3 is CASSQVRTREQYF. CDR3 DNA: TGTGCCAGCAGCCAAGTACGGACGAGGGAGCAGTACTTC.

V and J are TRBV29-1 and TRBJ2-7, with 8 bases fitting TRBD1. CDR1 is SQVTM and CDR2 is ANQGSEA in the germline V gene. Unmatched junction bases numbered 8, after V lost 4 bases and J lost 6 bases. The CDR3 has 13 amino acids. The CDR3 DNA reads TGCAGCGTTGGGCAGGGGGCTTTTAGCGAGCAGTACTTC. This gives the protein CSVGQGAFSEQYF.

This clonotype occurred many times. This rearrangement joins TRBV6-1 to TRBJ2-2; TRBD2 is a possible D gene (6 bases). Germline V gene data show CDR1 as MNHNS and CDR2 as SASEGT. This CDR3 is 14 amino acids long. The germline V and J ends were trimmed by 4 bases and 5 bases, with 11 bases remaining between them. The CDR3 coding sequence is TGTGCCAGCAGTGTAAACGGAGGGACCGGGGAGCTGTTTTTT. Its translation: CASSVNGGTGELFF.

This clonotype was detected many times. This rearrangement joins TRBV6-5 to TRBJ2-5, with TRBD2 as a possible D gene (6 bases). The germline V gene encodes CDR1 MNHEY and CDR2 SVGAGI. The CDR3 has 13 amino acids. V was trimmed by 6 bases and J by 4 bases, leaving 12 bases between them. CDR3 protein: CASSPPGVETQYF. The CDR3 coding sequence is TGTGCCAGCAGCCCACCGGGGGTAGAGACCCAGTACTTC.

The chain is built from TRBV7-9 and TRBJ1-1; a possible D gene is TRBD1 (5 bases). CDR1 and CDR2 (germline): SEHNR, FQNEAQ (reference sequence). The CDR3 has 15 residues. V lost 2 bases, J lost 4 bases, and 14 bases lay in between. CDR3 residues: CASSLRAGRGTEAFF. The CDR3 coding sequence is TGTGCCAGCAGCTTAAGGGCAGGGAGAGGCACTGAAGCTTTCTTT.

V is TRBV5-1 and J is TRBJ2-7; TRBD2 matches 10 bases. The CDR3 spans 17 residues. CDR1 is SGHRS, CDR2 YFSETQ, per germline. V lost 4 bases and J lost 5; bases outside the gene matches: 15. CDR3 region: CASSPPHLAGVEDEQYF. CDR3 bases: TGCGCCAGCAGCCCTCCCCACCTAGCGGGAGTGGAGGACGAGCAGTACTTC.

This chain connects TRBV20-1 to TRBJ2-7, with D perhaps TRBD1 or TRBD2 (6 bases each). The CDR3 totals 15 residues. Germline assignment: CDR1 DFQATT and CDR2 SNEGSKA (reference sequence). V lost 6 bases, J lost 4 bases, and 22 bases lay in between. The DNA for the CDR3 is TGCAGTGCAGAGGGGGGTGCGGTGCTCCCTTACGAGCAGTACTTC. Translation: CSAEGGAVLPYEQYF.